The table lists the clone carrying this T cell receptor (beta chain) with a few counts. Library preparation (for TCRbeta) was performed with unique molecular identifiers. TCRdb re-analysed the PCR reads in MiXCR, keeping a single row per CDR3 protein. The sample holds roughly 500,000 distinct CDR3 sequences, 32% seen once. This entry comes from a study of T-cell reconstitution after alpha-beta-depleted transplantation in children. The CDR3 consists of 17 residues. V dropped 5 bases and J dropped 4; count of bases not matched to a gene: 10. The germline CDR1 and CDR2 sequences are ENHRY and SYGVKD. The source of this sequence is a human donor who donated a stem cell graft to a child with aplastic anemia. The sequencing used PBMCs from the stem cell graft donor, collected from the stem cell graft. The rearrangement uses TRBV10-3 and TRBJ2-3; 12 bases agree with TRBD1. The CDR3 nucleotides are TGTGCCATCAGTAGAACCGCCGGGACAGGGGGCGCAGATACGCAGTATTTT. It yields the protein CAISRTAGTGGADTQYF.